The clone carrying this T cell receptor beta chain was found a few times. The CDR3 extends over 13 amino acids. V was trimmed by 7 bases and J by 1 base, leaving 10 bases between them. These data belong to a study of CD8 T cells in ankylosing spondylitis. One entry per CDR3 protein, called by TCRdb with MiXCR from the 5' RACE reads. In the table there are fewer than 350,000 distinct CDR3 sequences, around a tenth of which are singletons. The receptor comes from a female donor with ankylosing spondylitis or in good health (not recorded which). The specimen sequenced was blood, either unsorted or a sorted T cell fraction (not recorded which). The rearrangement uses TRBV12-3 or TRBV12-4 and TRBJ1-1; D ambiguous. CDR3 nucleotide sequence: TGTGCCAGCACCTTATCAGCGAACACTGAAGCTTTCTTT. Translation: CASTLSANTEAFF.